These 26 T cell receptor beta chains were sequenced from one sample in a study of technical replicates of blood from a handful of donors. TCRdb keeps only in-frame clones here, not all; method: immunoSEQ multiplex PCR. The data show 90,000 to 100,000 clones, approximately 95% seen once. Source material: T cells isolated from PBMCs. The origin of the receptors is a human donor in good health.

The chain employs TRBV27 and TRBJ1-5, with 7 bases aligning to TRBD1. J was trimmed by 7 bases and V by 6 bases; bases with no gene match: 9. CDR1 MNHEY and CDR2 SMNVEV come from the germline V gene (reference sequence). The CDR3 has 14 residues. The DNA for the CDR3 is TGTGCCAGCAGCACCTACAGGGGAGCCCAGCCCCAGCATTTT. This encodes CASSTYRGAQPQHF.

The chain uses TRBV6-4 and TRBJ1-4; tentatively, D is TRBD1 (5 bases). Trimming removed 4 bases at V and 8 bases at J, with 11 bases between. Per the germline V gene, CDR1 is MRHNA and CDR2 is SNTAGT. The CDR3 extends over 13 amino acids. CDR3 protein: CASSGGDTEKLFF. CDR3 DNA: TGTGCCAGCAGTGGGGGGGATACGGAAAAACTGTTTTTT.

J is TRBJ2-4 and V is TRBV2; TRBD1 is a possible D gene (5 bases). CDR1 is SNHLY, CDR2 FYNNEI, per germline. V was cut by 8 bases and J by 5 bases, with 19 bases left in between. The CDR3 spans 15 residues. The CDR3 nucleotides are TGTGCCAGCCAACGCTCTTCCTGGGGCGAAAACATTCAGTACTTC. It specifies CASQRSSWGENIQYF.

V is TRBV7-3 and J is TRBJ2-3; 12 positions agree with TRBD1. Germline CDR1 and CDR2: SGHTA and FQGTGA. Trimming took 1 base from V and 4 from J; bases not matched to a gene: 6. The CDR3 is made up of 17 amino acids. The CDR3 reads CASSLNPGTGGADTQYF. The CDR3 nucleotides are TGTGCCAGCAGCTTAAACCCCGGGACAGGGGGCGCAGATACGCAGTATTTT.

This chain links TRBV28 with TRBJ2-1; possible D gene TRBD2, 7 bases. The CDR3 length is 14 residues. V dropped 1 base and J dropped 10 bases, with 14 bases sitting between them. The germline gives CDR1 MDHEN, CDR2 SYDVKM. CDR3 nucleotide sequence: TGTGCCAGCAGTTTATATTGGGGGGGCAACGAGCAGTTCTTC. Amino acid sequence: CASSLYWGGNEQFF.

The chain employs TRBV5-5 and TRBJ2-7, with 10 bases matching TRBD1. The J segment lost 6 bases and the V segment lost 3 bases, leaving 3 bases of the junction unmatched. This CDR3 region has 13 residues. Germline CDR1 reads SGHKS; CDR2 reads YYEKEE (reference sequence). CDR3 in DNA: TGTGCCAGCAGCTGGGACAGGGGAGGCGAGCAGTACTTC. It specifies CASSWDRGGEQYF.

The chain combines TRBV19 with TRBJ2-7, with D maybe TRBD1 (5 bases). Germline V gene lookup returns CDR1 LNHDA and CDR2 SQIVND (reference sequence). Trimming stripped 0 bases from V and 4 bases from J, with 10 bases between. The CDR3 has 14 amino acids. The CDR3 sequence: CASSIDSTVYEQYF. CDR3 nucleotide sequence: TGTGCCAGTAGTATAGATTCGACAGTTTACGAGCAGTACTTC.

The V call is TRBV5-6, the J call TRBJ1-2; possible D gene TRBD1, 5 bases. With 2 bases removed from V and 4 bases from J, the gap between germline ends came to 18 bases. CDR1 is SGHDT and CDR2 is YYEEEE in the germline V gene. The CDR3 extends over 16 amino acids. The chain's CDR3 is CASSFEFRQPGYGYTF. In DNA form, the CDR3 reads TGTGCCAGCAGCTTCGAGTTTAGACAGCCGGGCTATGGCTACACCTTC.

This rearrangement joins TRBV6-5 to TRBJ2-1; 8 nucleotides line up with TRBD2. The CDR3 is made up of 14 amino acids. Germline CDR1 and CDR2: MNHEY and SVGAGI. Trimming cost V 7 bases and J 4 bases; bases outside gene matches: 6. CDR3 loop: CASTGGPGYNEQFF. The DNA for the CDR3 is TGTGCCAGCACGGGAGGGCCAGGTTACAATGAGCAGTTCTTC.

DNA of the CDR3: TGTGCCAGCAGCTTTCAGACTAGCGGGAGAAACACCGGGGAGCTGTTTTTT. It encodes CASSFQTSGRNTGELFF. The chain couples TRBV5-6 to TRBJ2-2; 12 positions agree with TRBD2. The CDR3 runs to 17 residues. Trimming cost V 2 bases and J 2 bases; bases outside gene matches: 4. CDR1 is SGHDT, CDR2 YYEEEE, per germline. Full variable domain (missing parts from reference TRBV5-6 and TRBJ2-2): DAGVTQSPTHLIKTRGQQVTLRCSPKSGHDTVSWYQQALGQGPQFIFQYYEEEERQRGNFPDRFSGHQFPNYSSELNVNALLLGDSALYLCASSFQTSGRNTGELFFGEGSRLTVL.

The chain combines TRBV4-1 with TRBJ1-2; 7 bases are a match to TRBD1. Germline CDR1 MGHRA, CDR2 YSYEKL. The V gene end was trimmed by 0 bases and the J gene end by 5 bases; junction bases not matched to a gene: 9. The CDR3 sequence is 16 residues long. The CDR3 DNA is TGCGCCAGCAGCCAAGAAGAGGGGGCAAGTAGGTATGGCTACACCTTC. Translating it yields CASSQEEGASRYGYTF.

The chain is built from TRBV5-6 and TRBJ1-3; maybe TRBD1 (5 bases). This CDR3 has 14 amino acids. With 6 bases removed from V and 4 bases from J, the gap between germline ends came to 14 bases. Germline V gene sequence: CDR1 SGHDT, CDR2 YYEEEE. The CDR3 nucleotides are TGTGCCAGCACCCCGGGGGTTTCGGGAAACACCATATATTTT. Translating it yields CASTPGVSGNTIYF.

The chain joins TRBV25-1 to TRBJ1-5, with D possibly matching TRBD1 (6 bases). Germline assignment: CDR1 MGHDK and CDR2 SYGVNS. Trimming took 5 bases from V and 5 from J, leaving 10 bases between them. CDR3 size: 13 residues. The DNA of the CDR3 is TGTGCCAGCAGTATCGGGGGGCATCAGCCCCAGCATTTT. Translated, it gives CASSIGGHQPQHF.

The genes are TRBV6-6 and TRBJ2-7, with 10 bases aligning to TRBD2. The CDR3 has 14 residues. Germline CDR1 reads MNHNY; CDR2 reads SVGAGI (reference sequence). Germline trimming cut 6 bases from V and 3 bases from J; bases unmatched to any gene: 5. The CDR3 loop reads CASRRLAGDYEQYF. The CDR3 nucleotides are TGTGCCAGCAGGAGACTAGCGGGTGACTACGAGCAGTACTTC.

V is TRBV4-3 and J is TRBJ2-4; TRBD1 aligns across 7 bases. CDR3 length equals 15 residues. Germline V lookup: CDR1 LGHNA, CDR2 YSLEER. Trimming at V came to 1 base and at J to 8 bases, leaving 8 bases not matched to a gene. In nucleotides, the CDR3 is TGCGCCAGCAGCCAAGCTAAGCGGACAGGAGACATTCAGTACTTC. Protein product: CASSQAKRTGDIQYF.

The chain recombines TRBV19 with TRBJ1-5, with D maybe TRBD1 (6 bases). Trimming stripped 2 bases from V and 5 bases from J, with 13 bases between. Germline assignment: CDR1 LNHDA and CDR2 SQIVND (reference sequence). The CDR3 totals 15 residues. CDR3 protein: CASSILGQGHQPQHF. CDR3 coding DNA: TGTGCCAGTAGTATATTGGGGCAGGGGCATCAGCCCCAGCATTTT.

This sequence joins TRBV5-8 and TRBJ1-4; 9 positions agree with TRBD1. The CDR3 spans 19 residues. CDR1 and CDR2 (germline): SGHTS, YDEGEE. Germline trimming cut 2 bases from V and 0 bases from J; bases unmatched to any gene: 11. The CDR3 coding sequence is TGTGCCAGCAGCTTATACAGGGGGCGCGGGGTTCCAACTAATGAAAAACTGTTTTTT. The encoded protein is CASSLYRGRGVPTNEKLFF.

The chain has TRBV2 and TRBJ2-3, with 8 bases aligning to TRBD1. The germline gives CDR1 SNHLY, CDR2 FYNNEI. V was pared by 5 bases and J by 1 base, with 11 bases of the junction left unmatched. CDR3 length: 17 amino acids. The CDR3: CASSKPKTGDRTDTQYF. DNA of the CDR3: TGTGCCAGCAGTAAACCCAAGACAGGGGACCGCACAGATACGCAGTATTTT.

The rearrangement links TRBV10-3 to TRBJ2-7, with TRBD2 as a possible D gene (7 bases). Germline V CDR1 and CDR2: ENHRY, SYGVKD. Between the trimmed V and J ends, which lost 0 bases and 5 bases, there was a span of 11 bases. This CDR3 has 14 amino acids. In nucleotides, the CDR3 is TGTGCCATCAGTGAGTCAAGGGGGAGGGACGAGCAGTACTTC. Amino acids: CAISESRGRDEQYF.

This chain uses TRBV28 with TRBJ1-5; TRBD1 might be the D (5 bases). Between the trimmed V and J ends, which lost 3 bases and 6 bases, there was a span of 15 bases. CDR3 length: 15 residues. Germline loops: CDR1 MDHEN, CDR2 SYDVKM. CDR3 residues: CASSFKGSPVQPQHF. The CDR3 DNA reads as TGTGCCAGCAGTTTTAAGGGGTCGCCGGTTCAGCCCCAGCATTTT.

This clone showed up just a few times. This chain links TRBV10-3 with TRBJ1-1; 7 nucleotides match TRBD1. The CDR3 runs 14 residues. V lost 7 bases, J lost 2 bases, and 7 bases stayed unmatched. In germline, CDR1 is ENHRY, CDR2 SYGVKD. CDR3 sequence: CAIKVDRDNTEAFF. The CDR3 DNA reads as TGTGCCATCAAAGTCGACAGGGACAACACTGAAGCTTTCTTT.

The CDR3 DNA sequence: TGCGCCAGCAGGACCGTAGACCGGGACAGGGAGAGGGATGAGCAGTTCTTC. Translated: CASRTVDRDRERDEQFF. The rearrangement joins TRBV4-1 to TRBJ2-1, with TRBD1 matching over 9 bases. V lost 6 bases, J lost 8 bases, and 17 bases stayed unmatched. The germline gives CDR1 MGHRA, CDR2 YSYEKL. The CDR3 sequence is 17 residues long.

This chain connects TRBV6-5 to TRBJ2-5, with a weak D call TRBD2 (5 bases). Trimming took off 10 bases at V and 4 bases at J, with 16 bases between the two ends. The CDR3 sequence is 13 residues long. The germline CDR1 and CDR2 sequences are MNHEY and SVGAGI. CDR3 DNA: TGTGCCACCTCTAGCATTCTGGGAGAGACCCAGTACTTC. Its translation: CATSSILGETQYF.

The V and J genes are TRBV7-9 and TRBJ1-2; D is undetermined. Germline lookup yields CDR1 SEHNR and CDR2 FQNEAQ (reference sequence). The CDR3 runs to 12 residues. Trimming stripped 8 bases from V and 4 bases from J, with 11 bases between. The CDR3 coding sequence is TGTGCCAGCCGGGAAGAAGGCTATGGCTACACCTTC. This encodes CASREEGYGYTF.

The V gene is TRBV4-2, the J gene TRBJ1-4; a weak D match, TRBD1 (6 bases). CDR1 LGHNA and CDR2 YNFKEQ come from the germline V gene. V dropped 0 bases and J dropped 0 bases, with 14 bases sitting between them. This CDR3 region has 18 residues. The CDR3 loop reads CASSQDRQGLATNEKLFF. As DNA, the CDR3 is TGTGCCAGCAGCCAAGACAGGCAGGGGCTTGCAACTAATGAAAAACTGTTTTTT.

The chain employs TRBV2 and TRBJ2-3; D is possibly TRBD2 (6 bases). Germline V gives CDR1 SNHLY, CDR2 FYNNEI. Trimming cost V 4 bases and J 7 bases, with 15 bases left between them. The CDR3 extends over 14 amino acids. The CDR3 spells CASSVGLTHNTQYF. The DNA for the CDR3 is TGTGCCAGCAGTGTGGGACTGACTCATAATACGCAGTATTTT.